The 28 T cell receptor beta chains given below trace back to one sample, sequenced in a study of response to subunit inactivated influenza vaccine. Each CDR3 protein gets one entry after TCRdb re-called the RT-PCR reads with MiXCR. This sample has 650,000 to 800,000 distinct CDR3 sequences; around 18% occur once, and the top ten carry roughly 11%. The material was PBMCs from blood, obtained about 5 days after vaccination. The receptors here all came from a man aged 45-60 years who received an inactivated influenza vaccine.

This clonotype was seen at least ten times. The rearrangement uses TRBV12-3 or TRBV12-4 and TRBJ1-3; D not certain. V lost 5 bases, J lost 2 bases, and 7 bases lay in between. The CDR3 length is 13 residues. CDR3 nucleotides: TGTGCCAGCAGTAAGACTACTGGAAACACCATATATTTT. It specifies CASSKTTGNTIYF.

The V gene is TRBV10-2, the J gene TRBJ2-3; D unresolved. Germline-derived CDR1 and CDR2 are WSHSY and SAAADI. Trimming stripped 8 bases from V and 0 bases from J, with 6 bases between. The CDR3 runs to 12 residues. For the CDR3, the DNA is TGCGCCAGCGGGATTAGCACAGATACGCAGTATTTT. This sequence encodes CASGISTDTQYF.

The table lists this clonotype with a few counts. J is TRBJ2-1 and V is TRBV29-1, with 7 bases matching TRBD2. Trimming took 4 bases from V and 9 from J; bases not matched to a gene: 9. Looked up from germline, CDR1 is SQVTM and CDR2 is ANQGSEA. There are 13 residues in the CDR3. In nucleotides, the CDR3 is TGCAGCGTTGCCTCGGGTGGGAGGGGTGAGCAGTTCTTC. The encoded protein is CSVASGGRGEQFF.

This clonotype has a handful of counts. V gene TRBV28 combines with J gene TRBJ1-1; D is unclear. Trimming took 6 bases from V and 4 from J, leaving 15 bases between them. Germline CDR1 reads MDHEN; CDR2 reads SYDVKM. This CDR3 spans 14 amino acids. CDR3 sequence: CASSPGAMSTEAFF. Here the CDR3 DNA reads TGTGCCAGCAGCCCCGGCGCCATGAGCACTGAAGCTTTCTTT.

The V gene is TRBV5-4, the J gene TRBJ2-3; 13 bases are shared with TRBD2. CDR3 length: 18 residues. Germline-derived CDR1 and CDR2 are SGHNT and YYREEE (reference sequence). V dropped 4 bases and J dropped 0; count of bases not matched to a gene: 8. The CDR3 spells CASSLEMGLAGSTDTQYF. The CDR3, as DNA: TGTGCCAGCAGCCTGGAGATGGGACTAGCGGGAAGCACAGATACGCAGTATTTT.

This clonotype was counted a few times. The chain is built from TRBV28 and TRBJ1-3; D is undetermined. Germline V gene data show CDR1 as MDHEN and CDR2 as SYDVKM. Trimming stripped 4 bases from V and 0 bases from J, with 16 bases between. The CDR3 consists of 17 residues. For the CDR3, the DNA is TGTGCCAGCAGTTCCTGGACGGGTTTTAGCTCTGGAAACACCATATATTTT. It encodes CASSSWTGFSSGNTIYF.

The chain has TRBV10-3 and TRBJ2-7; D not certain. Germline CDR1 and CDR2: ENHRY and SYGVKD. The length of the CDR3 is 11 residues. Trimming left V 3 bases short and J 4 bases short, with 4 bases between. The CDR3 spells CAISDRYEQYF. DNA for the CDR3: TGTGCCATCAGTGACAGATACGAGCAGTACTTC.

This clonotype has at least ten counts. J is TRBJ2-5 and V is TRBV20-1; 11 bases are shared with TRBD2. Germline values: CDR1 DFQATT, CDR2 SNEGSKA (reference sequence). The CDR3 sequence is 18 residues long. The J segment lost 1 base and the V segment lost 2 bases, leaving 12 bases of the junction unmatched. Here the CDR3 DNA reads TGCAGTGCTAGACCCGGGACAGTTAGCGGGAGGGCCCAAGAGACCCAGTACTTC. Translating it yields CSARPGTVSGRAQETQYF.

The chain is built from TRBV10-1 and TRBJ2-3, with TRBD1 as a possible D gene (6 bases). The CDR3 consists of 14 residues. CDR1 is WNHNN, CDR2 SYGVQD, per germline (reference sequence). The V gene lost 6 bases and the J gene lost 2 bases, with 12 bases spanning the gap. CDR3 coding DNA: TGCGCCAGCAGCCCGACAGGAATCACAGATACGCAGTATTTT. It yields the protein CASSPTGITDTQYF.

The V gene is TRBV5-1, the J gene TRBJ2-1; 7 nucleotides agree with TRBD2. The CDR3 length is 14 residues. Germline V gene lookup returns CDR1 SGHRS and CDR2 YFSETQ. Losses at the gene ends were 6 bases for V and 2 bases for J; bases not matched to a gene: 5. The CDR3 sequence: CASNSGGPYNEQFF. The CDR3, as DNA: TGCGCCAGCAATTCGGGGGGTCCCTACAATGAGCAGTTCTTC.

V usage is TRBV20-1 and J usage is TRBJ2-7; no reliable D call. The V gene's germline CDR1 is DFQATT and CDR2 SNEGSKA (reference sequence). With 3 bases removed from V and 4 bases from J, the gap between germline ends came to 7 bases. The CDR3 contains 11 residues. The CDR3 DNA sequence: TGCAGTGCTAGCCTTATGTACGAGCAGTACTTC. Encoded protein: CSASLMYEQYF.

V gene TRBV6-1 combines with J gene TRBJ1-3, with D hard to call. Per germline, CDR1 MNHNS and CDR2 SASEGT. CDR3 size: 17 residues. The ends were cut back, 2 bases at V and 2 bases at J, with 16 bases in the middle. CDR3 residues: CASSEPRTGSTGNTIYF. The DNA for the CDR3 is TGTGCCAGCAGTGAACCCCGGACGGGGTCTACTGGAAACACCATATATTTT.

This clonotype was picked up many times. V is TRBV5-1 and J is TRBJ2-1; maybe TRBD1 (6 bases). The CDR3 contains 16 residues. Per the germline V gene, CDR1 is SGHRS and CDR2 is YFSETQ. Trimming took 0 bases from V and 5 from J, leaving 15 bases between them. CDR3 nucleotide sequence: TGCGCCAGCAGCTTGGAGGGGACACTGGGGAACAATGAGCAGTTCTTC. It yields the protein CASSLEGTLGNNEQFF. The full variable domain, its missing parts supplied by reference TRBV5-1 and TRBJ2-1, is KAGVTQTPRYLIKTRGQQVTLSCSPISGHRSVSWYQQTPGQGLQFLFEYFSETQRNKGNFPGRFSGRQFSNSRSEMNVSTLELGDSALYLCASSLEGTLGNNEQFFGPGTRLTVL.

V usage is TRBV3-1 and J usage is TRBJ2-2, with D hard to call. CDR3 length: 17 residues. Germline CDR1 and CDR2: LGHDT and YNNKEL (reference sequence). Trimming removed 2 bases from V and 1 base from J, with 14 bases in between. The DNA of the CDR3 is TGTGCCAGCAGCCAATTGATAGGGCAGGTGAACACCGGGGAGCTGTTTTTT. Residues: CASSQLIGQVNTGELFF.

The chain is built from TRBV5-1 and TRBJ2-1, with 8 bases identical to TRBD2. V trimming: 5 bases; J trimming: 0 bases; junction bases outside the gene matches: 7. Germline assignment: CDR1 SGHRS and CDR2 YFSETQ. This CDR3 has 16 residues. CDR3 DNA: TGCGCCAGCAGTAGTACTAGCGGATTCTCCTACAATGAGCAGTTCTTC. This sequence encodes CASSSTSGFSYNEQFF. Filled out from reference TRBV5-1 and TRBJ2-1, the complete variable domain reads KAGVTQTPRYLIKTRGQQVTLSCSPISGHRSVSWYQQTPGQGLQFLFEYFSETQRNKGNFPGRFSGRQFSNSRSEMNVSTLELGDSALYLCASSSTSGFSYNEQFFGPGTRLTVL.

The rearrangement links TRBV7-2 to TRBJ2-1; 10 bases agree with TRBD2. There are 14 residues in the CDR3. After removal of 7 bases from V and 7 bases from J, the junction contained 7 bases not matched to a gene. The V gene's germline CDR1 is SGHTA and CDR2 FQGNSA. The CDR3 DNA reads as TGTGCCAGCACCCAAGCGGGGGGGTGGAATGAGCAGTTCTTC. Amino acid sequence: CASTQAGGWNEQFF.

The V and J genes are TRBV12-5 and TRBJ2-1; TRBD2 matches at 7 bases. The CDR3 has 13 residues. Germline CDR1 and CDR2: LGHNT and FRNRAP. Losses at the gene ends were 4 bases for V and 7 bases for J; bases not matched to a gene: 4. CDR3 nucleotide sequence: TGTGCTAGTGGTTGGGGGGGGTGGAATGAGCAGTTCTTC. Its protein is CASGWGGWNEQFF. Full variable domain (outside the CDR3, taken from reference TRBV12-5 and TRBJ2-1): DARVTQTPRHKVTEMGQEVTMRCQPILGHNTVFWYRQTMMQGLELLAYFRNRAPLDDSGMPKDRFSAEMPDATLATLKIQPSEPRDSAVYFCASGWGGWNEQFFGPGTRLTVL.

V and J are TRBV15 and TRBJ2-3; D gene ambiguous. V gave up 0 bases and J gave up 2 bases, with 12 bases separating them. The CDR3 is 16 amino acids. Looked up from germline, CDR1 is LNHNV and CDR2 is YYDKDF (reference sequence). CDR3 sequence: CATSRDLVAVTDTQYF. Here the CDR3 DNA reads TGTGCCACCAGCAGAGATCTTGTCGCAGTCACAGATACGCAGTATTTT.

This clonotype was observed a handful of times. The V call is TRBV10-3, the J call TRBJ1-2, with D maybe TRBD1 (5 bases). The CDR3 is 13 amino acids. Trimming took 0 bases from V and 8 from J, leaving 10 bases between them. CDR1 is ENHRY and CDR2 is SYGVKD in the germline V gene. CDR3 residues: CAISESGEYGYTF. CDR3 in DNA: TGTGCCATCAGTGAGTCGGGGGAGTACGGCTACACCTTC.

This clonotype has just one count. The V and J genes are TRBV3-1 and TRBJ2-1; D not resolved. CDR3 length: 16 amino acids. CDR1 and CDR2 from the germline V gene are LGHDT and YNNKEL (reference sequence). Trimming took off 3 bases at V and 1 base at J, with 13 bases between the two ends. The CDR3 region has the DNA TGTGCCAGCAGCCACCTTAGTGGTAGATCCTACAATGAGCAGTTCTTC. Protein sequence: CASSHLSGRSYNEQFF.

The chain has TRBV5-6 and TRBJ1-2; weak D call: TRBD1 (5 bases). Germline V gives CDR1 SGHDT, CDR2 YYEEEE. The CDR3 loop spans 15 amino acids. Trimming removed 4 bases at V and 4 bases at J, with 17 bases between. CDR3 sequence reads: CASSRPTVPSYGYTF. Written as DNA, the CDR3 is TGTGCCAGCAGCCGACCGACAGTTCCTAGCTATGGCTACACCTTC. Supplemented by reference TRBV5-6 and TRBJ1-2, the full variable domain reads DAGVTQSPTHLIKTRGQQVTLRCSPKSGHDTVSWYQQALGQGPQFIFQYYEEEERQRGNFPDRFSGHQFPNYSSELNVNALLLGDSALYLCASSRPTVPSYGYTFGSGTRLTVV.

This clonotype was counted only a few times. The chain carries TRBV6-2 or TRBV6-3 and TRBJ2-7; 7 bases match TRBD2. The germline V gene has CDR1 MNHEY and CDR2 SVGEGT. With V trimmed by 3 bases and J by 2 bases, 10 bases remained unmatched. This CDR3 has 16 amino acids. The DNA for the CDR3 is TGTGCCAGCAGTTATGGTAGCGGGTCCACCCCCTACGAGCAGTACTTC. As protein: CASSYGSGSTPYEQYF.

The V and J genes are TRBV28 and TRBJ2-4, with D tentatively TRBD2 (6 bases). V lost 3 bases and J lost 7, with 16 bases in between. The CDR3 is made up of 15 amino acids. CDR1 and CDR2 (germline): MDHEN, SYDVKM. CDR3 sequence reads: CASSFRLAGMNIQYF. The DNA for the CDR3 is TGTGCCAGCAGTTTCCGACTGGCGGGGATGAACATTCAGTACTTC.

Here the CDR3 DNA reads TGTGCCAGCAGGCGCGACAGGCACTACGAGCAGTACTTC. The encoded protein is CASRRDRHYEQYF. The chain is built from TRBV6-6 and TRBJ2-7, with D perhaps TRBD1 (6 bases). CDR1 is MNHNY, CDR2 SVGAGI, per germline (reference sequence). The CDR3 loop spans 13 amino acids. Trimming removed 6 bases from V and 3 bases from J, with 12 bases in between.

This clonotype occurred a few times. This chain links TRBV12-3 or TRBV12-4 with TRBJ1-3; D unresolved. Trimming stripped 3 bases from V and 0 bases from J, with 3 bases between. CDR3 length equals 13 residues. The CDR3 DNA reads as TGTGCCAGCAGTTTCAACTCTGGAAACACCATATATTTT. The encoded protein is CASSFNSGNTIYF.

This clonotype was observed a handful of times. This rearrangement joins TRBV5-6 to TRBJ2-1; D perhaps matches TRBD1 (6 bases). CDR1 SGHDT and CDR2 YYEEEE come from the germline V gene. The CDR3 runs 15 residues. The germline V and J ends were trimmed by 0 bases and 9 bases, with 16 bases remaining between them. Here the CDR3 reads CASSLDGGWGSEQFF. DNA for the CDR3: TGTGCCAGCAGCTTGGATGGGGGCTGGGGAAGTGAGCAGTTCTTC.

A few counts support this clonotype. The chain joins TRBV20-1 to TRBJ2-2; D gene unclear. Germline assignment: CDR1 DFQATT and CDR2 SNEGSKA (reference sequence). The CDR3 length is 13 residues. The ends were cut back, 2 bases at V and 4 bases at J, with 8 bases in the middle. In nucleotides, the CDR3 is TGCAGTGCTAGATCATCGAGCACCGGGGAGCTGTTTTTT. Amino acid sequence: CSARSSSTGELFF.

This clonotype was seen more than once but under ten times. V usage is TRBV5-1 and J usage is TRBJ1-1; maybe TRBD1 (6 bases). This CDR3 contains 14 residues. Trimming pared 0 bases from V and 8 bases from J, leaving 14 bases between. Per the germline V gene, CDR1 is SGHRS and CDR2 is YFSETQ. The chain's CDR3 is CASSLAGRTVEAFF. The CDR3 region has the DNA TGCGCCAGCAGCTTGGCTGGTAGGACAGTAGAAGCTTTCTTT.